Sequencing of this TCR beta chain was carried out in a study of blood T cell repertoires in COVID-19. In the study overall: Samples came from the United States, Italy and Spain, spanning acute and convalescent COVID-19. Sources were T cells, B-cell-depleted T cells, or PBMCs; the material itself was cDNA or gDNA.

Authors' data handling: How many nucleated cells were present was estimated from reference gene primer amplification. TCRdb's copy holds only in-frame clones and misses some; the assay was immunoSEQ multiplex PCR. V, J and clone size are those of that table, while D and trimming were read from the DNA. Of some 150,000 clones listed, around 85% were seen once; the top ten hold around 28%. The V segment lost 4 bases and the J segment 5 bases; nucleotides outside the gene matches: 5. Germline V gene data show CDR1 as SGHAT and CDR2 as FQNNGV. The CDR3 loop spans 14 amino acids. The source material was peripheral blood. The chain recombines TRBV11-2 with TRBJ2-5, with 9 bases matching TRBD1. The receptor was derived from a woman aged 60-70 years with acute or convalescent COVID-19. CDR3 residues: CASSSGQGRETQYF. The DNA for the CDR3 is TGTGCCAGCAGCTCGGGACAGGGCCGGGAGACCCAGTACTTC.